Given below is one TCR beta chain in context. After removal of 8 bases from V and 2 bases from J, the junction contained 2 bases not matched to a gene. Germline CDR1 SNHLY, CDR2 FYNNEI. The CDR3 totals 13 residues. The record originates from a study of blood T cell repertoires in COVID-19. Across the whole study: Cohort 3 donors were reported recovered after two negative PCRs, clearance, or symptom resolution.

Authors' processing steps: Amplification from reference gene primers served as the basis for estimated nucleated cell counts. The data were produced by immunoSEQ multiplex PCR, yet TCRdb's version contains in-frame clones alone and is incomplete. V and J calls and clone size follow that table, whereas D and trimming were derived from the DNA. This table has approximately 170,000 clones, roughly 85% appearing once. Each participant's cohort was designated according to participant-reported clinical history. This sequence was found in a woman between 65 and 79 years old in a cohort exposed to, infected with or recovered from COVID-19 (not recorded which). Sequenced sample: PBMCs or T cells enriched from blood (not recorded which). The V and J genes are TRBV2 and TRBJ2-7; TRBD2 agrees at 11 bases. The CDR3 nucleotides read TGTGCCAGCGGGGGACTAGCGGCCTACGAGCAGTACTTC. It yields the protein CASGGLAAYEQYF.